This T cell receptor beta chain came from a study of blood T cell repertoires in COVID-19. As for the study in general: Spain, Italy and the United States supplied samples that represented acute and convalescent COVID-19. Nucleic acid was either cDNA or gDNA, and it came from T cells, B-cell-depleted T cells, or PBMCs.

In germline, CDR1 is MNHEY, CDR2 SMNVEV (reference sequence). Between the trimmed V and J ends, which lost 5 bases and 3 bases, there was a span of 15 bases. The length of the CDR3 is 15 residues. In the original processing: How many nucleated cells were present was estimated from reference gene primer amplification. TCRdb keeps only in-frame clones here, not all; method: immunoSEQ multiplex PCR. The V and J calls and clone size are taken from that table; D and trimming were inferred from the DNA. The table records a few hundred thousand clones, 84% of them present only once. This sequence joins TRBV27 and TRBJ2-3; the D is unclear. The receptor's source is a woman aged 40 to 55 who had recovered from COVID-19. The sequenced material came from peripheral blood. CDR3 in amino acids: CASSRLGWVTDTQYF. Written as DNA, the CDR3 is TGTGCCAGCAGTAGATTGGGCTGGGTGACAGATACGCAGTATTTT.